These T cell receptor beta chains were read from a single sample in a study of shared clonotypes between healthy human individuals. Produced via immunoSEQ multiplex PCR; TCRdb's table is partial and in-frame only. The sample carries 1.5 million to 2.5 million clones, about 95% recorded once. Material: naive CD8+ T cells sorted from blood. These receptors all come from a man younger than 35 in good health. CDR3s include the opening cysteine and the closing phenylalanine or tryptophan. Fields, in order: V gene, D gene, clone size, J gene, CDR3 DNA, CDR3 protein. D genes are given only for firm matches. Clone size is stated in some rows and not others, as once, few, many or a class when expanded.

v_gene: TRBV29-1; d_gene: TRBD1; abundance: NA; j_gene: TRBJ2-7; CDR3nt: TGCAGCGTTGGGTGGGGGACAGGGAAATCCTACGAGCAGTACTTC; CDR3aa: CSVGWGTGKSYEQYF
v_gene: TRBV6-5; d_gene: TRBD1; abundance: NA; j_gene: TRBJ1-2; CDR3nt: TGTGCCAGCAGTTATTCTGACAGGGTCTATGGCTACACCTTC; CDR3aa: CASSYSDRVYGYTF
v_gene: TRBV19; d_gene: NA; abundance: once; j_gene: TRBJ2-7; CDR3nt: TGTGCCAGTAGTTCCCTGGGGGCCTCCGAGCAGTACTTC; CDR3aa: CASSSLGASEQYF
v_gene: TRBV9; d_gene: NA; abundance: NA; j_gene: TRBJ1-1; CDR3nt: TGTGCCAGCAGCGCCGGAGGTGAGGGGATGAACACTGAAGCTTTCTTT; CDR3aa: CASSAGGEGMNTEAFF
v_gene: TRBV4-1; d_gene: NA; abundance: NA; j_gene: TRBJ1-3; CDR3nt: TGCGCCAGCAGCCAAGATCGCCTCTCTGGAAACACCATATATTTT; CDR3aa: CASSQDRLSGNTIYF
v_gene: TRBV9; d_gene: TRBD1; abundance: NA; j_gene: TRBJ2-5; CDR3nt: TGTGCCAGCAGCCTACCCGGGACAGGGGGCTCCCAAGAGACCCAGTACTTC; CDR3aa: CASSLPGTGGSQETQYF
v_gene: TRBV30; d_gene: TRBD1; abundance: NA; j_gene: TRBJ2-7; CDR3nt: TGTGCCTGGAGAAGGACAGGAGGTAGTGAGCAGTACTTC; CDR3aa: CAWRRTGGSEQYF
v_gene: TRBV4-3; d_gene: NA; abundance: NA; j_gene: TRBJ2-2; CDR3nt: TGCGCCAGCAGCCAAGATGTTTATTCAGGGGCCACCGGGGAGCTGTTTTTT; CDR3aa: CASSQDVYSGATGELFF
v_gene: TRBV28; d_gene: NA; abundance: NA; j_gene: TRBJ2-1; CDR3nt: TGTGCCAGCAGTTCCTCTTTTGGGGGTCAGTTTGAGTTCTTC; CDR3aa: CASSSSFGGQFEFF
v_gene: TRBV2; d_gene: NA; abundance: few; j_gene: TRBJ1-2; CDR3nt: TGTGCCAGCAGTGAAGCGGAGGGGGTGAATGGCTACACCTTC; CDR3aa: CASSEAEGVNGYTF
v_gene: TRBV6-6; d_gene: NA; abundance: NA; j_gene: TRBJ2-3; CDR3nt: TGTGCCAGCCACGGCAGCCTTCCAGATACGCAGTATTTT; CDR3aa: CASHGSLPDTQYF
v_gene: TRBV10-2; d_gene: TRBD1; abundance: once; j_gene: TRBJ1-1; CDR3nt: TGCGCCAGCAGCTTGACAGGGTACGACACTGAAGCTTTCTTT; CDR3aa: CASSLTGYDTEAFF
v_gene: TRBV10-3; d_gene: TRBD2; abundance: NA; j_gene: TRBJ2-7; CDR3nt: TGTGCCATCAGTGACCCTAGCGGGAACTCCTACGAGCAGTACTTC; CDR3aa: CAISDPSGNSYEQYF
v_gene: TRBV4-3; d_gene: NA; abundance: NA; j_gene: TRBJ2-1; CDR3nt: TGCGCCAGCAGCCCCTTATTCCTAGGCAATGAGCAGTTCTTC; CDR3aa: CASSPLFLGNEQFF
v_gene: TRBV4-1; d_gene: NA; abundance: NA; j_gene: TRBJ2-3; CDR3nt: TGCGCCAGCAGCCAAGACCCAGGGTGGGCCGATACGCAGTATTTT; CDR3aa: CASSQDPGWADTQYF
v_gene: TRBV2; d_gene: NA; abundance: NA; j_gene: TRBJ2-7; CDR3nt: TGTGCCAGCAGTGAGGGGGTCCTCTCCTACGAGCAGTACTTC; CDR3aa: CASSEGVLSYEQYF
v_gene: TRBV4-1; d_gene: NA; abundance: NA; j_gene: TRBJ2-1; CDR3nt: TGCGCCAGCAGCCAAGAAGGAGGCTACAATGAGCAGTTCTTC; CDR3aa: CASSQEGGYNEQFF
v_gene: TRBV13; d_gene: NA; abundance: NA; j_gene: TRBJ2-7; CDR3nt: TGTGCCAGCAGCTTAGCGGGACAATACGAGCAGTACTTC; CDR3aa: CASSLAGQYEQYF
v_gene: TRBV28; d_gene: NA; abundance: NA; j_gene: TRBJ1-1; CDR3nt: TGTGCCAGCAGCTGGGGGAAGGGTTATTTGAACACTGAAGCTTTCTTT; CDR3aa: CASSWGKGYLNTEAFF
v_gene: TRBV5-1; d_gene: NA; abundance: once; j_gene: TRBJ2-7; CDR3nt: TGCGCCAGCAGCCCGCAACCGAACTCCTACGAGCAGTACTTC; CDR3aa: CASSPQPNSYEQYF
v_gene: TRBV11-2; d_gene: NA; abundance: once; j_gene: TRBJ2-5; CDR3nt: TGTGCCAGCAGCTTCGACGGAAACCAAGAGACCCAGTACTTC; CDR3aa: CASSFDGNQETQYF
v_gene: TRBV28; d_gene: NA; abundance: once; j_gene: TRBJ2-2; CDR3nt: TGTGCCAGCGTATCCGGCAGGGAGCCGAACACCGGGGAGCTGTTTTTT; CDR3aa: CASVSGREPNTGELFF
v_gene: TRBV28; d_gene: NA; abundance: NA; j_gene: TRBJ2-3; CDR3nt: TGTGCCAGCACCTTAGGGGGGGACATTGAAGATACGCAGTATTTT; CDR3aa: CASTLGGDIEDTQYF
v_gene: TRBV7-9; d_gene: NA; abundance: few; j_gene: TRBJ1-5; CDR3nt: TGTGCCAGCAGCATATCCTACAGCAATCAGCCCCAGCATTTT; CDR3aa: CASSISYSNQPQHF
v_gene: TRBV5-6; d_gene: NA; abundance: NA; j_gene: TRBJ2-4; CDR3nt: TGTGCCAGCAGTTCGACTAGTCACATTCAGTACTTC; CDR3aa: CASSSTSHIQYF
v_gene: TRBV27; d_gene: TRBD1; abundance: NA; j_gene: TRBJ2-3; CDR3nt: TGTGCCAGCAGTTTAGTGGGACAGGGGTCTCCAGATACGCAGTATTTT; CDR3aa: CASSLVGQGSPDTQYF
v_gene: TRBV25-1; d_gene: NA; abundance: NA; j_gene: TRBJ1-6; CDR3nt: TGTGCCAGCTCCGGGACTACCTACTCACCCCTCCACTTT; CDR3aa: CASSGTTYSPLHF
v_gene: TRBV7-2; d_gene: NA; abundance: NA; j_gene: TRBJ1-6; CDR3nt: TGTGCCAGCAGCGATCGAGGGGGGTCACCCCTCCACTTT; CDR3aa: CASSDRGGSPLHF